This T cell receptor beta chain is drawn from a study of OX40 agonist ivuxolimab in advanced cancers. Looking at the study overall: In this trial design, patients received ivuxolimab intravenously at 0.01 to 10 mg/kg every 2 weeks. Prior anti-PD-1, anti-PD-L1 or anti-CTLA-4 therapy did not bar entry, and about 40% had some.

About this clone itself: What it binds is not known.

The data were produced by immunoSEQ multiplex PCR, yet TCRdb's version contains in-frame clones alone and is incomplete. The sample lists approximately 98,000 clones, around 90% occurring once. Study-wide results and caveats: Relative to CD4+ cells, CD8+ T cells on average had more expanded clones.

Germline V gene data show CDR1 as MDHEN and CDR2 as SYDVKM. The ends lost 5 bases at V and 5 bases at J; junction bases unmatched: 7. The CDR3 totals 14 residues. This TCR was sampled from an adult with an advanced solid tumor such as melanoma, head and neck, liver or kidney cancer. The sequencing used CD4+ or CD8+ T cells sorted from blood, collected in a trial of the OX40 agonist ivuxolimab. The genes are TRBV28 and TRBJ1-2; 8 bases fit TRBD1. CDR3 amino acids: CASSLQGAGYGYTF. DNA of the CDR3: TGTGCCAGCAGTCTGCAGGGGGCTGGGTATGGCTACACCTTC.